Below are 9 T cell receptor beta chains sequenced from a single sample in a study of CD8 T cells in ankylosing spondylitis. Study-wide results and limits: What appeared characteristic of ankylosing spondylitis blood was a TCR beta motif of under 10 highly homologous variants.

TCRdb called the 5' RACE reads again in MiXCR, with one record for every CDR3 protein. Of around 440,000 distinct CDR3 sequences in the sample, about 15% are singletons; the top ten hold approximately 1%. These receptors' targets are unknown. Sequenced input: blood, either unsorted or a sorted T cell fraction (not recorded which). All receptors derive from a male donor with ankylosing spondylitis.

This clonotype was observed a handful of times. The J gene is TRBJ1-1, the V gene TRBV18, with 11 positions matching TRBD1. Germline V lookup: CDR1 KGHSH, CDR2 LQKENI. This CDR3 has 16 residues. Losses at the gene ends were 4 bases for V and 4 bases for J; bases not matched to a gene: 8. The CDR3 sequence is CASSLGQGARGTEAFF. CDR3 in DNA: TGTGCCAGCTCACTCGGACAGGGGGCGCGGGGCACTGAAGCTTTCTTT. Complete variable domain (other parts from reference TRBV18 and TRBJ1-1): NAGVMQNPRHLVRRRGQEARLRCSPMKGHSHVYWYRQLPEEGLKFMVYLQKENIIDESGMPKERFSAEFPKEGPSILRIQQVVRGDSAAYFCASSLGQGARGTEAFFGQGTRLTVV.

The rearrangement joins TRBV5-1 to TRBJ2-7; 9 bases are a match to TRBD1. The CDR3 length is 15 residues. V lost 6 bases and J lost 2; bases outside the gene matches: 9. The V gene's germline CDR1 is SGHRS and CDR2 YFSETQ. The CDR3 bases are TGCGCCAGCACCCCGGGACAGGGTCGCGCCTACGAGCAGTACTTC. It codes for CASTPGQGRAYEQYF.

The chain couples TRBV20-1 to TRBJ2-1; TRBD2 is a possible D gene (5 bases). Germline CDR1 and CDR2: DFQATT and SNEGSKA (reference sequence). The CDR3 runs 15 residues. In DNA, the CDR3 is TGCAGCGTGACCCTGGGAGTTAGCTCCTACAATGAGCAGTTCTTC. This sequence encodes CSVTLGVSSYNEQFF.

The chain links TRBV24-1 to TRBJ2-2, with D tentatively TRBD1 or TRBD2 (5 bases each). This CDR3 has 16 amino acids. Germline values: CDR1 KGHDR, CDR2 SFDVKD. Trimming pared 3 bases from V and 2 bases from J, leaving 12 bases between. The CDR3: CATSDAGTYNTGELFF. Written as DNA, the CDR3 is TGTGCCACCAGTGATGCCGGGACCTATAACACCGGGGAGCTGTTTTTT.

CDR3 sequence (DNA): TGTGCCAGCTCAAAGGGGAGCGCAACTAATGAAAAACTGTTTTTT. This encodes CASSKGSATNEKLFF. The chain joins TRBV6-1 to TRBJ1-4; the D gene is possibly TRBD1 (5 bases). The V end lost 8 bases, the J end lost 0 bases, and 13 bases lay between the germline ends. The CDR3 spans 15 residues. Germline V lookup: CDR1 MNHNS, CDR2 SASEGT.

There are a few counts of this clonotype. The rearrangement links TRBV4-2 to TRBJ1-2; 9 bases are shared with TRBD1. CDR1 LGHNA and CDR2 YNFKEQ come from the germline V gene. This CDR3 is 16 amino acids long. J was trimmed by 4 bases and V by 3 bases; bases with no gene match: 9. The CDR3 sequence is CASSHSGQGGSYGYTF. CDR3 in DNA: TGTGCCAGCAGCCATTCGGGACAGGGCGGATCCTATGGCTACACCTTC.

This chain uses TRBV7-8 with TRBJ2-4; 10 nucleotides align to TRBD1. The CDR3 is 16 residues long. The J segment lost 2 bases and the V segment lost 5 bases, leaving 6 bases of the junction unmatched. CDR1 and CDR2 (germline): SGHVS, FQNEAQ. This chain's CDR3 is CASSPRTGGSKNIQYF. The CDR3 nucleotides read TGTGCCAGCAGCCCCCGGACAGGGGGATCCAAAAACATTCAGTACTTC. Full variable domain (remainder filled in from reference TRBV7-8 and TRBJ2-4): GAGVSQSPRYKVAKRGQDVALRCDPISGHVSLFWYQQALGQGPEFLTYFQNEAQLDKSGLPSDRFFAERPEGSVSTLKIQRTQQEDSAVYLCASSPRTGGSKNIQYFGAGTRLSVL.

This clonotype was counted between two and nine times. CDR3 residues: CASSYSGQGGEAFF. CDR3 sequence (DNA): TGTGCCAGCAGTTACTCGGGACAGGGGGGTGAAGCTTTCTTT. The chain combines TRBV6-5 with TRBJ1-1; 11 bases fit TRBD1. CDR3 length equals 14 residues. Germline V lookup: CDR1 MNHEY, CDR2 SVGAGI. V was clipped by 0 bases and J by 7 bases; unmatched bases: 1.

This clonotype was seen more than once but under ten times. The V gene is TRBV3-1, the J gene TRBJ1-5, with no clear D. The V end was cut by 4 bases, the J end by 7 bases, with 8 bases between. Germline V gives CDR1 LGHDT, CDR2 YNNKEL (reference sequence). This CDR3 region has 12 residues. The CDR3: CASSPLGQPQHF. The DNA for the CDR3 is TGTGCCAGCAGCCCCCTGGGGCAGCCCCAGCATTTT. The full variable domain, its missing parts supplied by reference TRBV3-1 and TRBJ1-5, is DTAVSQTPKYLVTQMGNDKSIKCEQNLGHDTMYWYKQDSKKFLKIMFSYNNKELIINETVPNRFSPKSPDKAHLNLHINSLELGDSAVYFCASSPLGQPQHFGDGTRLSIL.